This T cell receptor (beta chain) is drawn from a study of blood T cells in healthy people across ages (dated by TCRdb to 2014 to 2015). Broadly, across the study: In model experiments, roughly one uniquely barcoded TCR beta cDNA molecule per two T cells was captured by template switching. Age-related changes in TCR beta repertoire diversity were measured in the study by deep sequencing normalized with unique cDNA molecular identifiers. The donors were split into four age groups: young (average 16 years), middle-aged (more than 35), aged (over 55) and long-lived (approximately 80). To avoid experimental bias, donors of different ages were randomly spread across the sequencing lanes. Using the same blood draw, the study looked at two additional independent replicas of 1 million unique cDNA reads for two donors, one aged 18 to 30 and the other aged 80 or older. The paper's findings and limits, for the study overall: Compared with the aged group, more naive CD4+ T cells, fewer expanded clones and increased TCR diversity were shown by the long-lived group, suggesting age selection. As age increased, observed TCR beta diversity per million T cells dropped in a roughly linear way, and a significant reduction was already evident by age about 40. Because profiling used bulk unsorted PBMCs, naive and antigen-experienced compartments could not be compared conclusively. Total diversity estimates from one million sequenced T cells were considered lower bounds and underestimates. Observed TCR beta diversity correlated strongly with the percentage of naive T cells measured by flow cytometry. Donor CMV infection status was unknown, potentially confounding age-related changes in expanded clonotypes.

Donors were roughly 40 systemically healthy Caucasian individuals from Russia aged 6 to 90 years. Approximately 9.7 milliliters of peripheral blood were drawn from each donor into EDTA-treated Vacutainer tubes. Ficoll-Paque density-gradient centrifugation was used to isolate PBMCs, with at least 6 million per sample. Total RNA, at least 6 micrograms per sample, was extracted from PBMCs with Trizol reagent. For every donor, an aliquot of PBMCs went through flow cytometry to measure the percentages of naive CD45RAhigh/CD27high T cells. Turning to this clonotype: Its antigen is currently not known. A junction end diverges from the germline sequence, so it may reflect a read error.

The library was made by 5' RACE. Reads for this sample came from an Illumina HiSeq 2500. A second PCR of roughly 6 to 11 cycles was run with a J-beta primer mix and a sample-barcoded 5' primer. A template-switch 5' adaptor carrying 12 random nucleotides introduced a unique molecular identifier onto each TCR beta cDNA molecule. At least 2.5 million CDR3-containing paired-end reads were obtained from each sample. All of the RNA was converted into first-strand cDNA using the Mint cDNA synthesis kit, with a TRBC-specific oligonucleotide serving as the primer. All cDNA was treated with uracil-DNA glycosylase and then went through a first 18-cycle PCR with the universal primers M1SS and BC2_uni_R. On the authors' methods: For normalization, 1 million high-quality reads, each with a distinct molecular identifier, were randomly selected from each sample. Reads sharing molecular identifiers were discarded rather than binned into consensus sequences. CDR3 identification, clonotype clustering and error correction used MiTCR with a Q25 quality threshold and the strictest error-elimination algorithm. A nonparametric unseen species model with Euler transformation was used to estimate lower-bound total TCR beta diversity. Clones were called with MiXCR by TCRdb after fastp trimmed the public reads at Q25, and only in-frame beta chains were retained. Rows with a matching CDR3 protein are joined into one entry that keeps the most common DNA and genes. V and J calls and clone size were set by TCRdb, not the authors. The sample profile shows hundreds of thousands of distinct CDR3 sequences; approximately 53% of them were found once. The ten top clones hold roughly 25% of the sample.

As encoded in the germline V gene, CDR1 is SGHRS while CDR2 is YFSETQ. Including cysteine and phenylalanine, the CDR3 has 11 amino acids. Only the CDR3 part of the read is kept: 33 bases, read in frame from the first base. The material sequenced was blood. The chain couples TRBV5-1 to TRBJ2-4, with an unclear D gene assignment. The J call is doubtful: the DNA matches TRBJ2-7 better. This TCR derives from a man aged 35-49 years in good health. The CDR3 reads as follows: CAGSNSYEQYF. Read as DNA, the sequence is TGCGCCGGCAGCAACTCCTACGAGCAGTACTTC.